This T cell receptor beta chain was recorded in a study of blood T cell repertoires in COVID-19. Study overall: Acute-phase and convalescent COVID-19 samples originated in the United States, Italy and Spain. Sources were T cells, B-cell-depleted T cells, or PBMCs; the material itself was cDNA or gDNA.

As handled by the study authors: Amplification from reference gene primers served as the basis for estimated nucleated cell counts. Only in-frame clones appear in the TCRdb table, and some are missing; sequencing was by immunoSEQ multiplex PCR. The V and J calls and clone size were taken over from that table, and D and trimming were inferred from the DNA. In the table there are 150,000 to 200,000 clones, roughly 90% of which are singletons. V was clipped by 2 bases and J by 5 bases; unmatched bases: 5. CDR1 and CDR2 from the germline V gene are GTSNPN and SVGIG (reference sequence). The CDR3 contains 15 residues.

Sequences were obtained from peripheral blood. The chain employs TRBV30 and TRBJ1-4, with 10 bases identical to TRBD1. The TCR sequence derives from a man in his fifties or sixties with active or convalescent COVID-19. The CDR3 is CAWSLGQGKNEKLFF. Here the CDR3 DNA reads TGTGCCTGGAGTCTGGGACAGGGGAAAAATGAAAAACTGTTTTTT.